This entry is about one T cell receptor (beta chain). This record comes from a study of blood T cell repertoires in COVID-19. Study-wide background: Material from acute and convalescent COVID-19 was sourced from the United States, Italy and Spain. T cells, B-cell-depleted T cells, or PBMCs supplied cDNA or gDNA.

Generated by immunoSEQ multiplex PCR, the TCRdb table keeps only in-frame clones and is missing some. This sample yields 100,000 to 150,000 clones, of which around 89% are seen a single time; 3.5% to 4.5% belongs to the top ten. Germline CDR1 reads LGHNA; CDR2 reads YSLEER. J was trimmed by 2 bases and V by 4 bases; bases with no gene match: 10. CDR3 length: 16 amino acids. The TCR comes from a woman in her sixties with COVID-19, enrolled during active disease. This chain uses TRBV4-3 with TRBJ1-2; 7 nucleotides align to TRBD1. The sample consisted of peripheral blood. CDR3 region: CASSLSWDSRNYGYTF. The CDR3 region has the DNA TGCGCCAGCAGCCTATCCTGGGACAGCAGGAACTATGGCTACACCTTC.